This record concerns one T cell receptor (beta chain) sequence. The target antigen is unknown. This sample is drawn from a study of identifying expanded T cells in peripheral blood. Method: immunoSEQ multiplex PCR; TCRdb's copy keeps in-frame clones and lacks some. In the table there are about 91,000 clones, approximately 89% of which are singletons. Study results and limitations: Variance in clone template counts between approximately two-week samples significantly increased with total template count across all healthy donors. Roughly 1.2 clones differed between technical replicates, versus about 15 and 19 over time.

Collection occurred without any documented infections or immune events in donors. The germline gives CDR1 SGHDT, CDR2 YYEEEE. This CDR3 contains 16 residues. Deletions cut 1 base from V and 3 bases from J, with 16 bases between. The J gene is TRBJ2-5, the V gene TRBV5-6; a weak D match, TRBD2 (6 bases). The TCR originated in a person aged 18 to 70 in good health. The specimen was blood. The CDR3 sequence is CASSLSTGDGEETQYF. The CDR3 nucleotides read TGTGCCAGCAGCTTGTCGACGGGAGATGGTGAAGAGACCCAGTACTTC.